The rows below give T cell receptor beta chains drawn from one sample of a study of T cells after yellow fever vaccination. Each CDR3 protein gets one entry after TCRdb re-called the 5' RACE reads with MiXCR. The table records approximately 300,000 distinct CDR3 sequences, around 6.8% of them present only once. The sample was PBMCs, taken approximately 40 days after the first yellow fever vaccination. These receptors were obtained from a man between 18 and 35 years old who received the YFV17D yellow fever vaccine. The CDR3 runs from the conserved cysteine through the conserved F or W.

J: TRBJ2-5; V: TRBV12-3/TRBV12-4; length: 13; CDR3: CASSRGQEETQYF
J: TRBJ2-3; V: TRBV29-1; length: 15; CDR3: CSVEKPSGVTDTQYF
J: TRBJ2-3; V: TRBV7-9; length: 16; CDR3: CASSLSRGPATDTQYF
J: TRBJ1-2; V: TRBV6-5; length: 14; CDR3: CASSSAGDAHGYTF
J: TRBJ2-5; V: TRBV5-4; length: 17; CDR3: CASSSGLYTSGGETQYF
J: TRBJ2-4; V: TRBV7-2; length: 15; CDR3: CASSTQALVKNIQYF
J: TRBJ2-2; V: TRBV20-1; length: 17; CDR3: CSANGQGASPGTVELFF
J: TRBJ2-2; V: TRBV5-5; length: 15; CDR3: CASSWDSLNTGELFF
J: TRBJ1-1; V: TRBV5-4; length: 14; CDR3: CASSLGFSNTEAFF
J: TRBJ2-5; V: TRBV5-6; length: 12; CDR3: CASSYGGETQYF
J: TRBJ2-7; V: TRBV11-3; length: 13; CDR3: CASSLRGGLEQYF
J: TRBJ2-2; V: TRBV7-8; length: 14; CDR3: CASSLVDDPRELFF
J: TRBJ2-4; V: TRBV6-8; length: 18; CDR3: CASSLCQPVRLAKNIQYF
J: TRBJ2-1; V: TRBV10-3; length: 16; CDR3: CAISDTLVPRGNEQFF
J: TRBJ1-4; V: TRBV5-1; length: 16; CDR3: CASSSKPGQGNEKLFF
J: TRBJ2-1; V: TRBV4-3; length: 17; CDR3: CASSQDPNGLSTDEQFF
J: TRBJ1-2; V: TRBV7-7; length: 14; CDR3: CASSLGGINYGYTF
J: TRBJ1-3; V: TRBV25-1; length: 15; CDR3: CASAIQGSSGNTIYF
J: TRBJ2-7; V: TRBV7-2; length: 13; CDR3: CASSSGQGLEQYF
J: TRBJ1-1; V: TRBV29-1; length: 12; CDR3: CSVGDYFTEAFF
J: TRBJ2-1; V: TRBV6-2/TRBV6-3; length: 14; CDR3: CASSYRDRDNEQFF
J: TRBJ1-2; V: TRBV5-1; length: 15; CDR3: CASSHYPRTGDGYTF
J: TRBJ2-2; V: TRBV2; length: 16; CDR3: CASSPRAGSVTGELFF
J: TRBJ2-2; V: TRBV5-6; length: 14; CDR3: CASSLLPNTGELFF
J: TRBJ1-5; V: TRBV7-2; length: 15; CDR3: CASSSGQYSNQPQHF
J: TRBJ2-1; V: TRBV5-1; length: 15; CDR3: CASSSTGSSYNEQFF
J: TRBJ2-3; V: TRBV5-6; length: 18; CDR3: CASSASMGGGLRTDTQYF
J: TRBJ2-4; V: TRBV4-3; length: 18; CDR3: CASSQDSAGGAGKNIQYF
J: TRBJ1-3; V: TRBV18; length: 15; CDR3: CASSRDSLSGNTIYF
J: TRBJ1-1; V: TRBV5-1; length: 14; CDR3: CASSLGQGHTEAFF
J: TRBJ1-1; V: TRBV6-1; length: 16; CDR3: CASTPLWGTHDTEAFF
J: TRBJ1-4; V: TRBV5-4; length: 15; CDR3: CASSLSGGRGEKLFF
J: TRBJ2-6; V: TRBV2; length: 17; CDR3: CASSVRTGASGANVLTF
J: TRBJ2-6; V: TRBV4-1; length: 19; CDR3: CASSQDFGTRNSGANVLTF
J: TRBJ2-7; V: TRBV29-1; length: 13; CDR3: CSVQGVSSYEQYF
J: TRBJ1-4; V: TRBV20-1; length: 13; CDR3: CSANLQGVEKLFF
J: TRBJ1-1; V: TRBV4-3; length: 15; CDR3: CASSQDWGAETEAFF
J: TRBJ2-5; V: TRBV14; length: 13; CDR3: CASSQVPQRSQYF
J: TRBJ2-1; V: TRBV6-5; length: 15; CDR3: CASSYVGATYNEQFF
J: TRBJ1-1; V: TRBV28; length: 11; CDR3: CASSSLYGAFF
J: TRBJ2-1; V: TRBV24-1; length: 15; CDR3: CATSRGGFSYNEQFF
J: TRBJ2-5; V: TRBV9; length: 14; CDR3: CASSSGTAQETQYF
J: TRBJ2-1; V: TRBV3-1; length: 15; CDR3: CASSQTSGGASEQFF
J: TRBJ1-1; V: TRBV4-2; length: 15; CDR3: CASSQDQFLAEEAFF
J: TRBJ1-6; V: TRBV6-5; length: 13; CDR3: CASSYQGSSPLHF
J: TRBJ1-2; V: TRBV5-1; length: 16; CDR3: CASSLALGAGAYGYTF
J: TRBJ1-2; V: TRBV6-1; length: 14; CDR3: CATQIPGAIYGYTF